This entry describes one T cell receptor beta chain. No antigen is known for it. This record comes from a study of graft-versus-host responses after intestinal transplantation. Whole-study context: Recipients obtained multivisceral, liver-intestinal, or isolated intestinal transplants.

Germline assignment: CDR1 LNHDA and CDR2 SQIVND (reference sequence). The CDR3 totals 16 residues. V dropped 3 bases and J dropped 3 bases, with 15 bases sitting between them. Here immunoSEQ multiplex PCR was the method, and the copy in TCRdb shows in-frame clones only, minus some. The table shows 40,000 or so clones, with over 90% occurring only once. The specimen comprised unstimulated CD8+ T cells sorted from spleen or lymph node cells, sampled before transplant. The J gene is TRBJ2-1, the V gene TRBV19; D possibly uses TRBD1 or TRBD2 (5 bases each). The sequence was obtained from a human donor who was the organ donor for an intestinal transplant. DNA for the CDR3: TGTGCCAGTAGTATTGGGACGTTGCCTAGCTACAATGAGCAGTTCTTC. Protein product: CASSIGTLPSYNEQFF.